This T cell receptor (beta chain) was found in a study of graft-versus-host responses after intestinal transplantation. Turning to the study itself: Transplant types were multivisceral, liver-intestinal, or isolated intestinal. Each recipient received anti-thymocyte globulin induction, then tacrolimus and steroids for three to four years. Notes on the study in general: Recipient marrow harbored GvH clones, some of which surfaced first in ileum or blood. Peak circulating GvH clone levels tracked with early post-transplant HvG declines.

With regard to this clone: Its cognate antigen is unknown.

The CDR3 runs 16 residues. Germline V lookup: CDR1 SGHDT, CDR2 YYEEEE. The ends lost 7 bases at V and 0 bases at J; junction bases unmatched: 9. The repertoire was sequenced with immunoSEQ multiplex PCR; TCRdb's copy has only in-frame clones and lacks some. The data show about 24,000 clones, over 75% seen once. The clonotype originates from a human patient who received an intestinal transplant, so some T cells may come from the graft donor. The chain carries TRBV5-6 and TRBJ1-4, with 7 bases identical to TRBD1. Sequenced here: PBMCs, sampled 450 to 490 days after intestinal transplant. CDR3 in DNA: TGTGCCAGCGACTGGGGACAGCTTGCAACTAATGAAAAACTGTTTTTT. Its translation: CASDWGQLATNEKLFF.